The sequence of this T cell receptor (beta chain) was determined in a study of cytomegalovirus exposure and HLA in healthy donors. This clone was counted between two and nine times. In germline, CDR1 is SGHTA, CDR2 FQGNSA. The CDR3 runs to 15 residues. The J segment lost 3 bases and the V segment lost 3 bases, leaving 5 bases of the junction unmatched. PCR amplification relied on 60 Vbeta primers (plus 13 Jbeta primers). Method: immunoSEQ multiplex PCR; TCRdb's copy keeps in-frame clones and lacks some. Of some 150,000 clones listed, roughly 85% are singletons. The sample comprised PBMCs. This TCR came from a man aged 35 to 55 in good health and CMV-seronegative. This rearrangement joins TRBV7-2 to TRBJ2-7, with TRBD2 matching over 10 bases. CDR3 DNA sequence: TGTGCCAGCAGCTTCCTAGCGGGAGTAGGCTACGAGCAGTACTTC. Its translation is CASSFLAGVGYEQYF.